Below, 3 T cell receptor beta chains from the same sample are listed, as sequenced in a study of blood T cell repertoires in COVID-19. Clones were sequenced by immunoSEQ multiplex PCR, and TCRdb holds only the in-frame ones, with some missing. The profile shows 250,000 to 300,000 clones, 89% of them singletons. The specimen sequenced was PBMCs or T cells enriched from blood (not recorded which). All receptors derive from a woman in her 40s who had recovered from COVID-19.

This clone was seen just once. Here the CDR3 DNA reads TGTGCCAGCAGTTTCACTCGAGGCCCAATGAACACTGAAGCTTTCTTT. Its translation is CASSFTRGPMNTEAFF. This chain uses TRBV27 with TRBJ1-1; D is unresolved. The CDR3 is made up of 16 amino acids. V was cut by 3 bases and J by 0 bases, with 14 bases left in between. Germline assignment: CDR1 MNHEY and CDR2 SMNVEV (reference sequence).

V and J are TRBV20-1 and TRBJ1-2, with D possibly being TRBD1 (6 bases). Germline-derived CDR1 and CDR2 are DFQATT and SNEGSKA (reference sequence). Deletions cut 3 bases from V and 9 bases from J, with 20 bases between. The CDR3 consists of 14 residues. CDR3 protein: CSASVSGTSFSYTF. The DNA for the CDR3 is TGCAGTGCTAGTGTATCCGGGACAAGTTTTAGCTACACCTTC.

The chain recombines TRBV10-3 with TRBJ2-7; 7 bases are a match to TRBD1. Trimming took 0 bases from V and 6 from J; bases not matched to a gene: 8. The CDR3 sequence is 15 residues long. The germline V gene encodes CDR1 ENHRY and CDR2 SYGVKD. This CDR3 reads CAISESSSDRAEQYF. The CDR3, as DNA: TGTGCCATCAGTGAGTCCTCAAGCGACAGGGCCGAGCAGTACTTC.